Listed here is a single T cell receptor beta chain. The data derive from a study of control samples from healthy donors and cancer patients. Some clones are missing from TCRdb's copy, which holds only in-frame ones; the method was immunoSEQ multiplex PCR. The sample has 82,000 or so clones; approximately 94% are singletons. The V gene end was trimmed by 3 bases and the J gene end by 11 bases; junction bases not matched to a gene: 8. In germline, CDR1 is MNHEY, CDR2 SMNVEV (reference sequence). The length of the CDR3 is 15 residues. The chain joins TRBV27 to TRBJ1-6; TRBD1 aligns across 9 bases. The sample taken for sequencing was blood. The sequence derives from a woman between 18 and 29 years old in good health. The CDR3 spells CASSLVWDRAAPLHF. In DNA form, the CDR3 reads TGTGCCAGCAGTTTGGTCTGGGACAGGGCCGCACCCCTCCACTTT.